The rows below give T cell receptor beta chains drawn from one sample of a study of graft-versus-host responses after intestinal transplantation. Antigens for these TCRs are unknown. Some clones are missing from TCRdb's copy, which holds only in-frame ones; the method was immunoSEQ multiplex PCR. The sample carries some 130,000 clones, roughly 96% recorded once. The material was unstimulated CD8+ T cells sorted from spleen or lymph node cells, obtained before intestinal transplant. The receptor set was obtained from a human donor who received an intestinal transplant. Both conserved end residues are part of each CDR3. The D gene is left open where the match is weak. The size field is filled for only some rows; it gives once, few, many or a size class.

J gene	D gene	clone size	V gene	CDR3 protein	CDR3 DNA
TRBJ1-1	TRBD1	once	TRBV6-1	CASSGRTGGNTEAFF	TGTGCCAGCAGTGGACGGACAGGGGGGAACACTGAAGCTTTCTTT
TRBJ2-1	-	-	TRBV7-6	CASSSPRHTYYNEQFF	TGTGCCAGCAGCTCGCCGAGACACACGTACTACAATGAGCAGTTCTTC
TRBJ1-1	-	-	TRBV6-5	CASKIDPGSEAFF	TGTGCCAGCAAAATTGATCCAGGATCTGAAGCTTTCTTT
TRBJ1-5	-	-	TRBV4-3	CASSQGGSPGQPQHF	TGCGCCAGCAGCCAAGGAGGGAGTCCCGGTCAGCCCCAGCATTTT
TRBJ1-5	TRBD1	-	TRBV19	CASSPDRGIGQPQHF	TGTGCCAGTAGCCCGGACAGGGGGATAGGTCAGCCCCAGCATTTT
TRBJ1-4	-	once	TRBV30	CAWSEKAGGEKLFF	TGTGCCTGGAGTGAAAAGGCAGGAGGTGAAAAACTGTTTTTT
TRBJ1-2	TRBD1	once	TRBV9	CASSVARTGEGGYTF	TGTGCCAGCAGCGTAGCTAGGACAGGGGAGGGAGGCTACACCTTC
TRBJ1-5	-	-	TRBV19	CASSIGVYSNQPQHF	TGTGCCAGTAGTATAGGGGTATATAGCAATCAGCCCCAGCATTTT
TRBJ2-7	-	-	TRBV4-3	CASSHLQGSSYEQYF	TGCGCCAGCAGCCACCTCCAGGGTAGCTCCTACGAGCAGTACTTC
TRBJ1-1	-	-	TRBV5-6	CASSLYRMNTEAFF	TGTGCCAGCAGCTTATATAGGATGAACACTGAAGCTTTCTTT
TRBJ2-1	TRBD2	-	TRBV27	CASTLGTSGSNEQFF	TGTGCCAGCACCCTGGGTACTAGCGGTTCCAATGAGCAGTTCTTC
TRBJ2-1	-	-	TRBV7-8	CASSTRASYNEQFF	TGTGCCAGCAGTACTCGAGCAAGCTACAATGAGCAGTTCTTC
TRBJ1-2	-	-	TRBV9	CASSVDGASNYGYTF	TGTGCCAGCAGCGTAGACGGGGCCAGTAACTATGGCTACACCTTC
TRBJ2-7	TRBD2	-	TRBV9	CASSLEGDYYGEQYF	TGTGCCAGCAGCCTGGAAGGGGACTACTATGGCGAGCAGTACTTC
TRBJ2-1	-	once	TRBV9	CASSVEGSRYNEQFF	TGTGCCAGCAGCGTAGAGGGATCGAGATACAATGAGCAGTTCTTC
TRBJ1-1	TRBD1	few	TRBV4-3	CASSFHNRGHEAFF	TGCGCCAGCAGCTTTCATAACAGGGGACATGAAGCTTTCTTT
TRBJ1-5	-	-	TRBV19	CASSPNRGNQPQHF	TGTGCCAGTAGTCCAAACAGGGGCAATCAGCCCCAGCATTTT
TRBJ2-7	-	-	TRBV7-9	CASSLQGPSGYEQYF	TGTGCCAGCAGCTTACAGGGACCCTCCGGCTACGAGCAGTACTTC
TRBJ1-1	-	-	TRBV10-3	CAISESQGRAVNTEAFF	TGTGCCATCAGTGAGTCGCAGGGCAGGGCCGTGAACACTGAAGCTTTCTTT
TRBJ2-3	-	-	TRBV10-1	CASSESIGAADTQYF	TGCGCCAGCAGTGAGTCGATCGGAGCCGCAGATACGCAGTATTTT
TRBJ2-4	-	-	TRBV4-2	CASSQAGTTKNIQYF	TGTGCCAGCAGCCAAGCGGGAACAACCAAAAACATTCAGTACTTC
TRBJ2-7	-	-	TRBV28	CASSTLGVYEQYF	TGTGCCAGCAGTACCCTCGGGGTGTACGAGCAGTACTTC
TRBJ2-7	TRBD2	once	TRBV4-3	CASSQDTSGSYEQYF	TGCGCCAGCAGCCAAGATACTAGCGGGAGCTACGAGCAGTACTTC
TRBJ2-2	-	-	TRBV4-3	CASSQDDPAGNTGELFF	TGCGCCAGCAGCCAAGACGATCCAGCGGGGAACACCGGGGAGCTGTTTTTT
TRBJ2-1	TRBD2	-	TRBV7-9	CASSPSVPGGLYNEQFF	TGTGCCAGCAGCCCGTCCGTCCCGGGAGGGCTTTACAATGAGCAGTTCTTC
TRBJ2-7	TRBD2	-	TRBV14	CASSQDGAGGPVEQYF	TGTGCCAGCAGCCAAGATGGAGCGGGAGGGCCGGTTGAGCAGTACTTC
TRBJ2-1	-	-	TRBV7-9	CASSLAKVLDEQFF	TGTGCCAGCAGCTTAGCGAAGGTCCTGGATGAGCAGTTCTTC
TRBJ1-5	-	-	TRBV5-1	CASSQLPGPSNQPQHF	TGCGCCAGCAGCCAATTACCTGGGCCCAGCAATCAGCCCCAGCATTTT
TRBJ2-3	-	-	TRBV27	CASSNLGGTDTQYF	TGTGCCAGCTCCAATCTCGGAGGCACAGATACGCAGTATTTT
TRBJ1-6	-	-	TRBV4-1	CASSQEPGTNSPLHF	TGCGCCAGCAGCCAAGAACCAGGGACTAATTCACCCCTCCACTTT
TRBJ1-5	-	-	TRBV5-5	CASSLGGPPSNQPQHF	TGTGCCAGCAGCTTAGGGGGGCCACCTAGCAATCAGCCCCAGCATTTT
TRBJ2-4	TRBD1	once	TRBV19	CASPRDRGKEGPKNIQYF	TGTGCCAGTCCAAGGGACAGGGGAAAAGAGGGGCCCAAAAACATTCAGTACTTC
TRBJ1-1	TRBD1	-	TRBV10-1	CASRGTDRGRTNTEAFF	TGCGCCAGCAGGGGTACCGACAGGGGGAGGACGAACACTGAAGCTTTCTTT
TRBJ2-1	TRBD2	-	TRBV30	CAWTGGTSGNEQFF	TGTGCCTGGACGGGGGGGACTAGCGGCAATGAGCAGTTCTTC
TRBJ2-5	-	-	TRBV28	CASSLNLDTRETQYF	TGTGCCAGCAGTTTAAACCTAGATACTAGAGAGACCCAGTACTTC
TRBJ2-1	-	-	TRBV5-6	CASSLGSTSKNEQFF	TGTGCCAGCAGCTTGGGATCTACTAGCAAGAATGAGCAGTTCTTC
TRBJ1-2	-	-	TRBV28	CASSLQQDYGYTF	TGTGCCAGCAGTTTGCAACAGGACTATGGCTACACCTTC
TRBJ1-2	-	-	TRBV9	CASSPQDSLNYGYTF	TGTGCCAGCAGCCCCCAGGATTCCCTTAACTATGGCTACACCTTC
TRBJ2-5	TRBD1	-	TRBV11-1	CASSLGGDRHF	TGTGCCAGCAGCTTAGGCGGGGACAGGCACTTC
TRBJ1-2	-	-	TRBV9	CASSVGKGAGYGYTF	TGTGCCAGCAGCGTAGGAAAAGGGGCGGGCTATGGCTACACCTTC
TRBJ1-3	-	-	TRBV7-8	CASSSPKDSSSGNTIYF	TGTGCCAGCAGCTCCCCTAAAGACAGTTCCTCTGGAAACACCATATATTTT
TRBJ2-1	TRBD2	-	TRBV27	CASSSSGTIFYNEQFF	TGTGCCAGCAGTTCCTCAGGGACTATCTTTTACAATGAGCAGTTCTTC
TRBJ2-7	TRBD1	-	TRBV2	CASGEMNRGREQYF	TGTGCCAGCGGCGAGATGAACAGGGGGCGCGAGCAGTACTTC
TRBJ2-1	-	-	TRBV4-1	CASSQGILARNEQFF	TGCGCCAGCAGCCAAGGAATCTTAGCGCGCAATGAGCAGTTCTTC
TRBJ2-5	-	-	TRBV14	CASSAKRLKETQYF	TGTGCCAGCAGCGCAAAGCGACTTAAAGAGACCCAGTACTTC
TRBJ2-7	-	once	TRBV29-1	CSVEDLGPGGASSYEQYF	TGCAGCGTTGAAGATCTCGGACCAGGCGGGGCTAGCTCCTACGAGCAGTACTTC
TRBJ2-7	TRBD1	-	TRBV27	CASSLQGAREQYF	TGTGCCAGCAGTTTGCAGGGGGCGCGTGAGCAGTACTTC
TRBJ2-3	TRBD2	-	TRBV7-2	CASSTPGLGTDTQYF	TGTGCCAGCAGCACACCGGGACTAGGAACAGATACGCAGTATTTT
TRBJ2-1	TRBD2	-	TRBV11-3	CASSLNSGRAINEQFF	TGTGCCAGCAGCTTAAATAGCGGGAGGGCCATCAATGAGCAGTTCTTC
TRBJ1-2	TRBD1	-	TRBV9	CASSVTGTGGGDGYTF	TGTGCCAGCAGCGTCACCGGGACAGGGGGCGGCGATGGCTACACCTTC